These 32 T cell receptor beta chains originate from one sample sequenced in a study of spatial heterogeneity in lung cancer. Time point specified: sample taken at primary tumor resection. TCRdb passed the 5' RACE reads through MiXCR, listing each CDR3 protein once. Of more than 2,500 distinct CDR3 sequences detected, about a sixth appear once; the ten largest clones hold under 25%. The sample here was normal lung tissue next to the tumor, taken at surgery. These receptor sequences come from a female donor with early-stage non-small cell lung cancer.

By frequency in the sample, this clonotype is medium-sized (0.01 to 0.1%). The V and J genes are TRBV12-3 or TRBV12-4 and TRBJ1-2; unclear D gene. This CDR3 has 13 residues. With 2 bases removed from V and 8 bases from J, the gap between germline ends came to 12 bases. DNA for the CDR3: TGTGCCAGCAGTTTAAACGACCAGCTCGGCTACACCTTC. Its protein product is CASSLNDQLGYTF.

This sequence joins TRBV20-1 and TRBJ2-5; D perhaps matches TRBD1 (6 bases). Between the trimmed V and J ends, which lost 6 bases and 5 bases, there was a span of 13 bases. The CDR3 has 12 residues. CDR1 and CDR2 (germline): DFQATT, SNEGSKA (reference sequence). Here the CDR3 DNA reads TGCAGTGCCTCGCGAAGGGGGGAGACCCAGTACTTC. Translation gives CSASRRGETQYF.

V is TRBV28 and J is TRBJ2-7, with 11 bases that match TRBD2. The CDR3 is 16 amino acids. The trim removed 6 bases at V and 4 bases at J, leaving 11 bases unmatched. Germline assignment: CDR1 MDHEN and CDR2 SYDVKM. The chain's CDR3 is CASSAPTSGIGYEQYF. DNA of the CDR3: TGTGCCAGCAGCGCGCCGACTAGCGGGATTGGGTACGAGCAGTACTTC.

In its sample, this clonotype ranks as medium-sized. CDR3 region: CASSPDTSYEQYF. CDR3 nucleotide sequence: TGCGCCAGCAGCCCGGACACGTCCTACGAGCAGTACTTC. The chain uses TRBV5-1 and TRBJ2-7, with D perhaps TRBD1 (5 bases). The V gene lost 4 bases and the J gene lost 1 base, with 9 bases spanning the gap. Germline lookup yields CDR1 SGHRS and CDR2 YFSETQ. This CDR3 region has 13 residues. Full variable domain (remainder filled in from reference TRBV5-1 and TRBJ2-7): KAGVTQTPRYLIKTRGQQVTLSCSPISGHRSVSWYQQTPGQGLQFLFEYFSETQRNKGNFPGRFSGRQFSNSRSEMNVSTLELGDSALYLCASSPDTSYEQYFGPGTRLTVT.

V gene TRBV12-3 or TRBV12-4 combines with J gene TRBJ2-5; possibly TRBD2 for D (5 bases). This CDR3 has 15 residues. V was trimmed by 3 bases and J by 3 bases, leaving 14 bases between them. This CDR3 is CASSLGSGREETQYF. Written as DNA, the CDR3 is TGTGCCAGCAGTTTGGGGAGCGGAAGAGAAGAGACCCAGTACTTC.

The chain joins TRBV12-3 or TRBV12-4 to TRBJ2-5, with TRBD2 matching 7 bases. V gave up 1 base and J gave up 7 bases; unmatched junction bases: 21. The CDR3 is 19 residues long. The DNA of the CDR3 is TGTGCCAGCAGTTTAGGAGTCGCCCCGGGGCTAGCGGCCCCATGGACCCAGTACTTC. This sequence encodes CASSLGVAPGLAAPWTQYF.

V gene TRBV7-9 combines with J gene TRBJ2-2; D possibly corresponds to TRBD2 (6 bases). The CDR3 length is 12 residues. CDR1 is SEHNR and CDR2 is FQNEAQ in the germline V gene (reference sequence). The V gene lost 5 bases and the J gene lost 10 bases, with 11 bases spanning the gap. CDR3 residues: CASSRGGLELFF. In DNA form, the CDR3 reads TGTGCCAGCAGCCGGGGAGGTTTGGAGCTGTTTTTT.

J is TRBJ2-2 and V is TRBV7-2; 10 nucleotides match TRBD2. Trimming at V came to 1 base and at J to 5 bases, leaving 7 bases not matched to a gene. From germline, CDR1 is SGHTA and CDR2 FQGNSA. This CDR3 has 17 amino acids. As DNA, the CDR3 is TGTGCCAGCAGCTTAGGAAAACTAGCGGGACTTACCGGGGAGCTGTTTTTT. It specifies CASSLGKLAGLTGELFF.

This clonotype was seen ten or more times. The CDR3: CASSLDRLALAKNIQYF. As DNA, the CDR3 is TGCGCCAGCAGCTTGGACCGGCTGGCTTTAGCCAAAAACATTCAGTACTTC. The gene calls are TRBV5-1 and TRBJ2-4; unclear D gene. The CDR3 contains 17 residues. Germline assignment: CDR1 SGHRS and CDR2 YFSETQ. Trimming shortened V by 0 bases and J by 0 bases, and 13 bases separated the two germline ends.

Within the sample, this clonotype is medium-sized (0.01 to 0.1%). The chain carries TRBV2 and TRBJ1-3, with unresolved D. This CDR3 contains 14 residues. V shed 7 bases and J shed 0 bases, with 10 bases lying between them. Per germline, CDR1 SNHLY and CDR2 FYNNEI. The CDR3 here is CASTMGFSGNTIYF. The CDR3 region has the DNA TGTGCCAGCACCATGGGGTTCTCTGGAAACACCATATATTTT.

This clonotype is labeled medium-sized. This chain links TRBV19 with TRBJ2-2; 13 nucleotides line up with TRBD2. Trimming took 9 bases from V and 5 from J; bases not matched to a gene: 6. The CDR3 is made up of 15 amino acids. CDR1 is LNHDA, CDR2 SQIVND, per germline (reference sequence). CDR3 nucleotides: TGTGCCAGCCGAACTAGCGGGAGGGTAACCGGGGAGCTGTTTTTT. Translating it yields CASRTSGRVTGELFF.

This clonotype is large within its sample. This chain connects TRBV28 to TRBJ2-1; no firm D call. Germline V gene lookup returns CDR1 MDHEN and CDR2 SYDVKM. The CDR3 runs to 14 residues. Deletions cut 4 bases from V and 3 bases from J, with 10 bases between. This chain's CDR3 is CASSSGTFYNEQFF. CDR3 in DNA: TGTGCCAGCAGTTCAGGCACGTTCTACAATGAGCAGTTCTTC.

By proportion, this clonotype is medium-sized. The rearrangement uses TRBV10-1 and TRBJ2-4, with TRBD1 matching 7 bases. Germline V CDR1 and CDR2: WNHNN, SYGVQD (reference sequence). With V trimmed by 0 bases and J by 3 bases, 2 bases remained unmatched. The CDR3 loop spans 15 amino acids. In DNA form, the CDR3 reads TGCGCCAGCAGTGAGTCTACAGGGGTCAAAAACATTCAGTACTTC. Protein sequence: CASSESTGVKNIQYF.

V usage is TRBV6-2 or TRBV6-3 and J usage is TRBJ1-5; 8 positions agree with TRBD1. With 6 bases clipped from V and 8 bases from J, the junction kept 6 bases outside the gene matches. CDR1 and CDR2 from the germline V gene are MNHEY and SVGEGT. The CDR3 covers 13 residues. The CDR3 is CASSAQGGEPQHF. The DNA for the CDR3 is TGTGCCAGCAGCGCACAGGGGGGAGAGCCCCAGCATTTT.

This clonotype is medium-sized in the sample. The chain couples TRBV27 to TRBJ1-5, with D possibly matching TRBD1 (6 bases). The CDR3 loop spans 21 amino acids. Germline CDR1 is MNHEY and CDR2 is SMNVEV (reference sequence). Trimming pared 3 bases from V and 0 bases from J, leaving 27 bases between. CDR3 in amino acids: CASSFGGRHLWIRHSNQPQHF. In nucleotides, the CDR3 is TGTGCCAGCAGTTTTGGGGGGCGACATCTCTGGATTCGACATAGCAATCAGCCCCAGCATTTT.

This clonotype is medium-sized. This chain connects TRBV30 to TRBJ1-1; no definite D call. The V end was cut by 5 bases, the J end by 1 base, with 5 bases between. Germline V gene data show CDR1 as GTSNPN and CDR2 as SVGIG (reference sequence). CDR3 length: 11 residues. CDR3 sequence (DNA): TGTGCCTGGTCCCGGAACACTGAAGCTTTCTTT. It codes for CAWSRNTEAFF.

By sample share, this clonotype is medium-sized. This chain connects TRBV6-2 or TRBV6-3 to TRBJ1-1, with no clear D. Trimming removed 6 bases at V and 1 base at J, with 9 bases between. The CDR3 runs 13 residues. Germline CDR1 MNHEY, CDR2 SVGEGT. CDR3 sequence (DNA): TGTGCCAGCAGCCCACAACCGAACACTGAAGCTTTCTTT. Translating it yields CASSPQPNTEAFF.

This clonotype is medium-sized within its sample. The rearrangement joins TRBV20-1 to TRBJ2-3, with 12 bases lining up with TRBD2. The CDR3 sequence is 16 residues long. The germline V gene has CDR1 DFQATT and CDR2 SNEGSKA (reference sequence). With V trimmed by 2 bases and J by 3 bases, 6 bases remained unmatched. CDR3 sequence: CSARWFLAGGTDTQYF. The CDR3, as DNA: TGCAGTGCTAGATGGTTTCTAGCGGGAGGGACAGATACGCAGTATTTT.

By sample fraction, this clonotype is medium-sized. The chain couples TRBV30 to TRBJ1-1; TRBD1 might be the D (5 bases). CDR1 and CDR2 (germline): GTSNPN, SVGIG (reference sequence). This CDR3 is 11 amino acids long. V was clipped by 3 bases and J by 6 bases, with 8 bases between them. CDR3 sequence: CAWRGVAEAFF. The CDR3 coding sequence is TGTGCCTGGAGGGGGGTCGCTGAAGCTTTCTTT.

By share, this clonotype ranks as medium-sized (0.01 to 0.1%). The rearrangement joins TRBV3-1 to TRBJ1-5, with D hard to call. The V gene's germline CDR1 is LGHDT and CDR2 YNNKEL (reference sequence). The CDR3 contains 15 residues. V was cut by 0 bases and J by 6 bases, with 12 bases left in between. The CDR3 loop is CASSQDAGFGQPQHF. CDR3 DNA sequence: TGTGCCAGCAGCCAAGATGCTGGGTTTGGTCAGCCCCAGCATTTT.

This clonotype ranks as medium-sized (0.01 to 0.1%). The chain links TRBV4-3 to TRBJ1-1; D perhaps matches TRBD1 (5 bases). Trimming took off 3 bases at V and 4 bases at J, with 21 bases between the two ends. In germline, CDR1 is LGHNA, CDR2 YSLEER. CDR3 length: 17 residues. CDR3 protein: CASSHALPWGGGTEAFF. The CDR3 bases are TGCGCCAGCAGCCATGCCCTCCCCTGGGGGGGGGGCACTGAAGCTTTCTTT.

This clonotype is deemed medium-sized (0.01 to 0.1%). V usage is TRBV12-3 or TRBV12-4 and J usage is TRBJ1-2, with D maybe TRBD1 (6 bases). V gave up 7 bases and J gave up 2 bases, with 14 bases separating them. This CDR3 is 14 amino acids long. This chain's CDR3 is CASNPAGVNYGYTF. Written as DNA, the CDR3 is TGTGCCAGCAACCCAGCAGGGGTCAACTATGGCTACACCTTC.

This sequence joins TRBV27 and TRBJ2-7; D might be TRBD1 (6 bases). The CDR3 consists of 14 residues. The germline V and J ends were trimmed by 5 bases and 2 bases, with 13 bases remaining between them. Germline values: CDR1 MNHEY, CDR2 SMNVEV (reference sequence). The CDR3 loop reads CASSAYRTAYEQYF. The DNA for the CDR3 is TGTGCCAGCAGTGCTTACCGGACAGCCTACGAGCAGTACTTC.

The chain links TRBV2 to TRBJ1-2; the D gene is possibly TRBD1 (5 bases). The germline CDR1 and CDR2 sequences are SNHLY and FYNNEI. This CDR3 region has 14 residues. Trimming shortened V by 7 bases and J by 1 base, and 13 bases separated the two germline ends. The CDR3 DNA reads TGTGCCAGCATGAGCAGGGATCTTAACTATGGCTACACCTTC. As protein: CASMSRDLNYGYTF. Complete variable domain (other parts from reference TRBV2 and TRBJ1-2): EPEVTQTPSHQVTQMGQEVILRCVPISNHLYFYWYRQILGQKVEFLVSFYNNEISEKSEIFDDQFSVERPDGSNFTLKIRSTKLEDSAMYFCASMSRDLNYGYTFGSGTRLTVV.

Judged by abundance, this clonotype is large. This sequence joins TRBV7-9 and TRBJ1-2; 8 nucleotides match TRBD1. Looked up from germline, CDR1 is SEHNR and CDR2 is FQNEAQ (reference sequence). Germline trimming cut 1 base from V and 4 bases from J; bases unmatched to any gene: 8. This CDR3 is built from 16 residues. Here the CDR3 DNA reads TGTGCCAGCAGCTTAGATTGCAGGGGGCAAGGCTATGGCTACACCTTC. Protein: CASSLDCRGQGYGYTF. The full variable domain, rest sourced from reference TRBV7-9 and TRBJ1-2, is DTGVSQNPRHKITKRGQNVTFRCDPISEHNRLYWYRQTLGQGPEFLTYFQNEAQLEKSRLLSDRFSAERPKGSFSTLEIQRTEQGDSAMYLCASSLDCRGQGYGYTFGSGTRLTVV.

This clonotype is categorized as medium-sized. V is TRBV28 and J is TRBJ2-4; D may be TRBD2 (6 bases). CDR1 is MDHEN and CDR2 is SYDVKM in the germline V gene. The ends were cut back, 3 bases at V and 1 base at J, with 13 bases in the middle. This CDR3 is 16 amino acids long. The CDR3, as DNA: TGTGCCAGCAGTTTTCTGACTAGTGCGGCCAAAAACATTCAGTACTTC. Residues: CASSFLTSAAKNIQYF.

Judged by abundance, this clonotype is medium-sized. This chain connects TRBV5-4 to TRBJ2-1, with a weak D call TRBD1 (5 bases). Trimming cost V 3 bases and J 7 bases, with 14 bases left between them. The length of the CDR3 is 14 residues. The germline gives CDR1 SGHNT, CDR2 YYREEE (reference sequence). CDR3 DNA: TGTGCCAGCAGCTCCCAGGGCGGCACAAATGAGCAGTTCTTC. This gives the protein CASSSQGGTNEQFF.

By proportion, this clonotype is medium-sized. The DNA for the CDR3 is TGTGCCAGCGGAGGGGGAACTGAAGCTTTCTTT. The encoded protein is CASGGGTEAFF. The chain carries TRBV5-4 and TRBJ1-1; possibly TRBD1 for D (6 bases). Trimming removed 7 bases from V and 5 bases from J, with 9 bases in between. Germline loops: CDR1 SGHNT, CDR2 YYREEE (reference sequence). The CDR3 contains 11 residues.

This clonotype counts as medium-sized (0.01 to 0.1%). V and J are TRBV10-3 and TRBJ2-7; 9 bases match TRBD1. The length of the CDR3 is 16 residues. The germline V gene encodes CDR1 ENHRY and CDR2 SYGVKD. V dropped 3 bases and J dropped 3; count of bases not matched to a gene: 9. CDR3 sequence reads: CAISDPDGTGNYEQYF. For the CDR3, the DNA is TGTGCCATCAGTGACCCAGACGGGACAGGGAACTACGAGCAGTACTTC.

This clonotype was counted a few times. CDR3 sequence (DNA): TGTGCCAGCAGCCCCCTCCAGCGGGGGGACTACGAGCAGTACTTC. Amino acids: CASSPLQRGDYEQYF. V gene TRBV28 combines with J gene TRBJ2-7; the match to TRBD2 covers 9 bases. Germline V gene lookup returns CDR1 MDHEN and CDR2 SYDVKM. The V and J ends lost 6 bases and 3 bases, in that order; junction bases with no gene match: 9. The CDR3 sequence is 15 residues long.

In its sample, this clonotype is medium-sized (0.01 to 0.1%). This sequence joins TRBV7-2 and TRBJ1-3, with D possibly TRBD1 on 5 matching bases. V was pared by 2 bases and J by 1 base, with 9 bases between. The CDR3 is 15 amino acids. Germline loops: CDR1 SGHTA, CDR2 FQGNSA. The CDR3 DNA sequence: TGTGCCAGCAGCTTATATGGGGGTTCTGGAAACACCATATATTTT. Protein: CASSLYGGSGNTIYF.

Points on this clonotype: One junction end disagrees with the germline gene, perhaps due to a read error. This chain links TRBV20-1 with TRBJ1-6, with D hard to call. Germline V gene sequence: CDR1 DFQATT, CDR2 SNEGSKA (reference sequence). This CDR3 spans 13 amino acids. CDR3 protein: CSASPQDSSPLPF. In nucleotides, the CDR3 is TGCAGTGCTAGCCCCCAAGATAGTTCACCCCTCCCCTTT.